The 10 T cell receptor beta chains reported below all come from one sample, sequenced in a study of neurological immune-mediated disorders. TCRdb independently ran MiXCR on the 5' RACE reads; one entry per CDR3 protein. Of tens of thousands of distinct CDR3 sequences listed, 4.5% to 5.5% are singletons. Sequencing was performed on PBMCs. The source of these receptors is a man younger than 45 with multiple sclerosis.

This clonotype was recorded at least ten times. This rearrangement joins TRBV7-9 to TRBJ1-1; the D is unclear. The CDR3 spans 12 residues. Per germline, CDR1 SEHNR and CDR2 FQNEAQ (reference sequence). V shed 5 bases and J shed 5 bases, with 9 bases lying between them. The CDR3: CASSIDRTEAFF. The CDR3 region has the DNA TGTGCCAGCAGCATCGATCGGACTGAAGCTTTCTTT. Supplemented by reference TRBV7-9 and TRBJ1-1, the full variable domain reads DTGVSQNPRHKITKRGQNVTFRCDPISEHNRLYWYRQTLGQGPEFLTYFQNEAQLEKSRLLSDRFSAERPKGSFSTLEIQRTEQGDSAMYLCASSIDRTEAFFGQGTRLTVV.

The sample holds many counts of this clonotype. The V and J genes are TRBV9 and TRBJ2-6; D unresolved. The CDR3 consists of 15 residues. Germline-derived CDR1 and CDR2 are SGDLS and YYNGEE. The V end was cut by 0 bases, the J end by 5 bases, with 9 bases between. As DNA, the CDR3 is TGTGCCAGCAGCGTAGCTCAATCTCGGGCCAACGTCCTGACTTTC. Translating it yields CASSVAQSRANVLTF.

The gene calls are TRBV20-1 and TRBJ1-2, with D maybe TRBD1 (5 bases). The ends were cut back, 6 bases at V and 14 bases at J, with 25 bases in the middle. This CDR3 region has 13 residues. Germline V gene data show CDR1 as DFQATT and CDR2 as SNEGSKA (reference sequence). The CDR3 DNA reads TGCAGTGCCATGCCGGGGGATTCCGGTGCGCAAACCTTC. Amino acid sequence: CSAMPGDSGAQTF.

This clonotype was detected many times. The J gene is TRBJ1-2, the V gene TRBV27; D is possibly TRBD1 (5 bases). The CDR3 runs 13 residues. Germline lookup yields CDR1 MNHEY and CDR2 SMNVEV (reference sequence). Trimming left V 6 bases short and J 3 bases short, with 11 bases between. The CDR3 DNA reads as TGTGCCAGCAGGGGCAGGGTAGACTATGGCTACACCTTC. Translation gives CASRGRVDYGYTF.

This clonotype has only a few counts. The CDR3 sequence: CSARDSAGAPYEQYF. CDR3 nucleotide sequence: TGCAGTGCTAGAGATTCGGCAGGGGCCCCCTACGAGCAGTACTTC. The chain combines TRBV20-1 with TRBJ2-7; TRBD1 might be the D (6 bases). Germline values: CDR1 DFQATT, CDR2 SNEGSKA (reference sequence). V lost 0 bases and J lost 2, with 14 bases in between. CDR3 length equals 15 residues.

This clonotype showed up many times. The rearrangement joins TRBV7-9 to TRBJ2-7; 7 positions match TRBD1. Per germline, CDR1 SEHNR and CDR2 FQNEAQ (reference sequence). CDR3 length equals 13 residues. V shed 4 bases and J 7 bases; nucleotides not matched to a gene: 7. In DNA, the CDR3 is TGTGCCAGCAGCTCAACCTACAGGGGAGAGCAGTACGTC. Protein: CASSSTYRGEQYV.

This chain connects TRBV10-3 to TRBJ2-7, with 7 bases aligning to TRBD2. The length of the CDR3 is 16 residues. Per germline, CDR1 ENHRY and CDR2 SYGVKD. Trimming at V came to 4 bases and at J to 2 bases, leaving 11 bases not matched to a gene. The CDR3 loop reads CAISGPSGGLAYEQYF. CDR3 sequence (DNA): TGTGCCATCAGTGGCCCCTCGGGGGGTCTCGCCTACGAGCAGTACTTC.

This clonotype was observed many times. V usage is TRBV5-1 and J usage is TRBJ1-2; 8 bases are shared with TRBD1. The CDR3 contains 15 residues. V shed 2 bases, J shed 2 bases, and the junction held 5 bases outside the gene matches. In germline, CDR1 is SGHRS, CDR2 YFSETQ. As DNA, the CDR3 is TGCGCCAGCAGCTTATCGGGACAGGCCAACTATGGCTACACCTTC. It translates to CASSLSGQANYGYTF. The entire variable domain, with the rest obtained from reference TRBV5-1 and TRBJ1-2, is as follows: KAGVTQTPRYLIKTRGQQVTLSCSPISGHRSVSWYQQTPGQGLQFLFEYFSETQRNKGNFPGRFSGRQFSNSRSEMNVSTLELGDSALYLCASSLSGQANYGYTFGSGTRLTVV.

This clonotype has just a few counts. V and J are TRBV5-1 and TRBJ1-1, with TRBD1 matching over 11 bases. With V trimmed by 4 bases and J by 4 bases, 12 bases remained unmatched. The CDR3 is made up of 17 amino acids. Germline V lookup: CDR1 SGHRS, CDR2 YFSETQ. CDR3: CASSLGTGGGGGTEAFF. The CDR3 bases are TGCGCCAGCAGCCTCGGGACAGGGGGAGGTGGGGGCACTGAAGCTTTCTTT.

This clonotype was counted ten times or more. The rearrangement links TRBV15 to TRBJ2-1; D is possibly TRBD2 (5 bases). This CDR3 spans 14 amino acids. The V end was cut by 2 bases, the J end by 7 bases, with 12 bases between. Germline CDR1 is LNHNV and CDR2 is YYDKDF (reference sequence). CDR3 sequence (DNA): TGTGCCACCAGCAGAAGGACGGGGAAGAATGAGCAGTTCTTC. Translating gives CATSRRTGKNEQFF.